The clone carrying this T cell receptor (beta chain) came up a few times. What it binds is not known. The sample originates from a study of molecular identifiers for immune sequencing clone quantification. General observations from the study: Single-cell amounts of spiked Jurkat TCR RNA were reportedly detectable among some 1 million naive cells.

Naive CD8 T cells, phenotype CD8+CD4-CCR7+CD45RA+, were sorted. Listed TCR primers and previously described methods were used for bulk TCR libraries. TCRdb redid the calling of the PCR reads with MiXCR, one entry per CDR3 protein. The data show about 320,000 distinct CDR3 sequences, 20% to 25% seen once. The germline V gene has CDR1 SGHAT and CDR2 FQNNGV. The CDR3 is 16 amino acids. J gave up 2 bases and V 3 bases, and 5 bases lay outside the gene matches. This chain links TRBV11-2 with TRBJ2-7; 12 bases agree with TRBD2. The sample taken for sequencing was naive CD8+ T cells from blood, with Jurkat cell RNA spiked in. Sample subset: FACS-sorted CD8+CD4-CCR7+CD45RA+ naive T cells. The sequence derives from a human donor in good health. Some libraries in this study had Jurkat cell RNA spiked in. The CDR3 nucleotides are TGTGCCAGCAGCTTGGCCTGGACTAGCGGGACCTACGAGCAGTACTTC. This codes for CASSLAWTSGTYEQYF.